This TCR beta chain was obtained from a study of blood T cell repertoires in COVID-19. TCRdb keeps only in-frame clones here, not all; method: immunoSEQ multiplex PCR. The data show over 300,000 clones, 70% to 90% seen once. In germline, CDR1 is SGHTA, CDR2 FQGNSA. Trimming cost V 5 bases and J 4 bases, with 14 bases left between them. CDR3 length: 14 amino acids. V gene TRBV7-2 combines with J gene TRBJ1-1, with D maybe TRBD1 (5 bases). The receptor was isolated from a woman in her twenties or thirties who had recovered from COVID-19. Sample: PBMCs or T cells enriched from blood (not recorded which). The CDR3 coding sequence is TGTGCCAGCAGCATTGATCTTAGGGGCACTGAAGCTTTCTTT. Its protein is CASSIDLRGTEAFF. The full variable domain, rest sourced from reference TRBV7-2 and TRBJ1-1, is GAGVSQSPSNKVTEKGKDVELRCDPISGHTALYWYRQSLGQGLEFLIYFQGNSAPDKSGLPSDRFSAERTGGSVSTLTIQRTQQEDSAVYLCASSIDLRGTEAFFGQGTRLTVV.